The 10 T cell receptor beta chains below all came from one sample that was sequenced in a study of T cell responses to AZD1222 COVID-19 vaccine (dated by TCRdb to the early 2020s). Preparation of the library involved the immunoSEQ multiplex PCR assay. Imported from immuneACCESS, the table was reduced by TCRdb to in-frame sequences with V and J called. These copies leave out some clones; in studies compared against another copy, an unresolved V gene accounts for under half, and the cause of the remainder is not known. Here the sample has more than 100,000 clones; roughly 87% occur a single time. The ten largest clones take up approximately 2.5% of the sample. The time point label of this sample denotes: about 28 days (+/-7) after the second vaccine dose. The material was peripheral blood, obtained 28 days after the second AZD1222 dose. All receptors come from an adult who received the AZD1222 COVID-19 vaccine.

The rearrangement links TRBV7-2 to TRBJ2-7; TRBD1 is a possible D gene (5 bases). This CDR3 comprises 14 residues. V was pared by 5 bases and J by 2 bases, with 13 bases between. CDR1 SGHTA and CDR2 FQGNSA come from the germline V gene. The CDR3 here is CASSAGAGPYEQYF. In DNA form, the CDR3 reads TGTGCCAGCAGCGCTGGGGCAGGGCCCTACGAGCAGTACTTC. Combining the CDR3 with reference TRBV7-2 and TRBJ2-7 gives the whole variable domain GAGVSQSPSNKVTEKGKDVELRCDPISGHTALYWYRQSLGQGLEFLIYFQGNSAPDKSGLPSDRFSAERTGGSVSTLTIQRTQQEDSAVYLCASSAGAGPYEQYFGPGTRLTVT.

V usage is TRBV9 and J usage is TRBJ2-2, with 7 nucleotides matching TRBD1. Germline V gene lookup returns CDR1 SGDLS and CDR2 YYNGEE. This CDR3 contains 15 residues. The V segment lost 4 bases and the J segment 1 base; nucleotides outside the gene matches: 4. The CDR3 DNA sequence: TGTGCCAGCAGCCAATGGACAGGGAACACCGGGGAGCTGTTTTTT. Protein product: CASSQWTGNTGELFF.

The chain links TRBV28 to TRBJ1-4; tentative D call: TRBD1 (5 bases). Trimming pared 2 bases from V and 7 bases from J, leaving 11 bases between. There are 14 residues in the CDR3. Germline-derived CDR1 and CDR2 are MDHEN and SYDVKM. CDR3 sequence reads: CASSLQGWGEKLFF. DNA for the CDR3: TGTGCCAGCAGTTTACAGGGTTGGGGTGAAAAACTGTTTTTT.

The chain uses TRBV12-3 or TRBV12-4 and TRBJ1-1, with D possibly being TRBD1 (6 bases). Trimming left V 2 bases short and J 9 bases short, with 10 bases between. This CDR3 contains 12 residues. In DNA form, the CDR3 reads TGTGCCAGCAGTTTAAGGGGGGAAAAAGCTTTCTTT. Its translation is CASSLRGEKAFF.

The chain is built from TRBV5-1 and TRBJ1-6; D call uncertain. This CDR3 contains 16 residues. V dropped 0 bases and J dropped 7 bases, with 14 bases sitting between them. CDR1 and CDR2 from the germline V gene are SGHRS and YFSETQ. CDR3 sequence reads: CASSLGGLQANSPLHF. The CDR3 nucleotides are TGCGCCAGCAGCTTGGGCGGCCTTCAGGCGAATTCACCCCTCCACTTT.

Written as DNA, the CDR3 is TGTGCCAGCAGCCGAATTCAGCAACCCCAGCATTTT. Its translation: CASSRIQQPQHF. The gene calls are TRBV7-8 and TRBJ1-5; D is unclear. The V end was cut by 5 bases, the J end by 10 bases, with 12 bases between. Germline V lookup: CDR1 SGHVS, CDR2 FQNEAQ. The CDR3 has 12 residues.

The chain couples TRBV30 to TRBJ1-3, with no clear D. CDR3 size: 13 residues. Between the trimmed V and J ends, which lost 2 bases and 4 bases, there was a span of 9 bases. Germline V CDR1 and CDR2: GTSNPN, SVGIG (reference sequence). The CDR3 DNA follows: TGTGCCTGGAGTCTACGTGGCGGAAACACCATATATTTT. Amino acid sequence: CAWSLRGGNTIYF.

The chain has TRBV24-1 and TRBJ1-2; D possibly corresponds to TRBD1 (5 bases). The CDR3 contains 14 residues. Between the trimmed V and J ends, which lost 4 bases and 4 bases, there was a span of 12 bases. Germline CDR1 KGHDR, CDR2 SFDVKD. The CDR3 protein is CATSDPDRLYGYTF. The CDR3 bases are TGTGCCACCAGTGACCCCGACAGACTCTATGGCTACACCTTC.

The DNA for the CDR3 is TGCGCCAGCAGCTTGGGATTCCCCCGTAGCACAGATACGCAGTATTTT. This encodes CASSLGFPRSTDTQYF. The rearrangement joins TRBV5-1 to TRBJ2-3; D gene unclear. The germline V gene has CDR1 SGHRS and CDR2 YFSETQ. This CDR3 has 16 amino acids. V shed 0 bases and J shed 0 bases, with 11 bases lying between them. Using reference TRBV5-1 and TRBJ2-3 for the parts outside the CDR3, the full variable domain is KAGVTQTPRYLIKTRGQQVTLSCSPISGHRSVSWYQQTPGQGLQFLFEYFSETQRNKGNFPGRFSGRQFSNSRSEMNVSTLELGDSALYLCASSLGFPRSTDTQYFGPGTRLTVL.

This chain uses TRBV9 with TRBJ2-1, with TRBD2 matching over 8 bases. Germline values: CDR1 SGDLS, CDR2 YYNGEE. V was pared by 0 bases and J by 7 bases, with 12 bases of the junction left unmatched. This CDR3 region has 17 residues. The CDR3 DNA reads as TGTGCCAGCAGCGTAGAAGGTGGTAGCGGGGTAAGGAATGAGCAGTTCTTC. It encodes CASSVEGGSGVRNEQFF.